One sample yielded the 26 T cell receptor beta chains listed below, sequenced in a study of OX40 agonist ivuxolimab in advanced cancers. Sequencing was performed with immunoSEQ multiplex PCR; in TCRdb, only in-frame clones are kept and a portion is missing. This sample has roughly 87,000 clones, with about 90% found just once. This specimen was CD4+ or CD8+ T cells sorted from blood, taken in a trial of the OX40 agonist ivuxolimab. These receptors all come from an adult with an advanced solid tumor such as melanoma, head and neck, liver or kidney cancer.

The rearrangement links TRBV7-6 to TRBJ2-5; D call uncertain. V shed 5 bases and J shed 0 bases, with 4 bases lying between them. The CDR3 contains 12 residues. CDR1 SGHVS and CDR2 FNYEAQ come from the germline V gene. Written as DNA, the CDR3 is TGTGCCAGCAGCCGATACCAAGAGACCCAGTACTTC. As protein: CASSRYQETQYF. Supplemented by reference TRBV7-6 and TRBJ2-5, the full variable domain reads GAGVSQSPRYKVTKRGQDVALRCDPISGHVSLYWYRQALGQGPEFLTYFNYEAQQDKSGLPNDRFSAERPEGSISTLTIQRTEQRDSAMYRCASSRYQETQYFGPGTRLLVL.

This rearrangement joins TRBV7-6 to TRBJ1-3; D ambiguous. The CDR3 covers 15 residues. Per germline, CDR1 SGHVS and CDR2 FNYEAQ. Trimming removed 0 bases at V and 3 bases at J, with 9 bases between. The CDR3 region has the DNA TGTGCCAGCAGCTTAGCGGTGTCTTTTGGAAACACCATATATTTT. Amino acids: CASSLAVSFGNTIYF.

The V and J genes are TRBV28 and TRBJ2-2, with D hard to call. Germline CDR1 MDHEN, CDR2 SYDVKM. The CDR3 sequence is 13 residues long. The germline V and J ends were trimmed by 3 bases and 6 bases, with 8 bases remaining between them. The CDR3 DNA sequence: TGTGCCAGCAGTTTGGCCTCGTCCGGGGAGCTGTTTTTT. Amino acids: CASSLASSGELFF.

This chain joins TRBV6-5 and TRBJ2-1; no firm D call. CDR3 length equals 15 residues. Germline V gene data show CDR1 as MNHEY and CDR2 as SVGAGI. V was shortened by 6 bases and J by 0 bases, with 12 bases between the two germline ends. DNA of the CDR3: TGTGCCAGCAGCGGATGGCCTAGCTCCTACAATGAGCAGTTCTTC. Translation: CASSGWPSSYNEQFF.

To note about this clone: Other DNA sequences from this sample encode an identical CDR3 as well. The chain carries TRBV28 and TRBJ1-1; D gene unclear. Trimming shortened V by 5 bases and J by 0 bases, and 10 bases separated the two germline ends. The CDR3 runs 14 residues. Germline CDR1 MDHEN, CDR2 SYDVKM. For the CDR3, the DNA is TGTGCCAGCAGTCCCCTGGATCTGAACACTGAAGCTTTCTTT. Translating gives CASSPLDLNTEAFF.

The genes are TRBV28 and TRBJ2-7; TRBD2 matches at 7 bases. CDR1 is MDHEN and CDR2 is SYDVKM in the germline V gene. Trimming took 1 base from V and 6 from J; bases not matched to a gene: 9. The CDR3 length is 15 residues. In DNA, the CDR3 is TGTGCCAGCAGTTTATCCTCTAGCGGCTTACTCGAGCAGTACTTC. It translates to CASSLSSSGLLEQYF.

The chain uses TRBV13 and TRBJ2-1; tentative D call: TRBD2 (6 bases). The CDR3 is made up of 14 amino acids. CDR1 and CDR2 (germline): PRHDT, FYEKMQ (reference sequence). V lost 5 bases and J 6 bases, leaving 14 bases between the germline ends. In DNA, the CDR3 is TGTGCCAGCAGCGGCGGGACTGTGGGCAATGAGCAGTTCTTC. Translated: CASSGGTVGNEQFF.

The CDR3 DNA sequence: TGTGCCAGTAGTATGCAATTTTCCGCAATTAGCGGGAGGGACGAGACCCAGTACTTC. This codes for CASSMQFSAISGRDETQYF. This chain connects TRBV19 to TRBJ2-5, with 11 positions matching TRBD2. Unmatched junction bases numbered 17, after V lost 3 bases and J lost 5 bases. The CDR3 consists of 19 residues. CDR1 is LNHDA, CDR2 SQIVND, per germline (reference sequence).

The gene calls are TRBV13 and TRBJ2-7, with D unresolved. CDR1 is PRHDT and CDR2 is FYEKMQ in the germline V gene (reference sequence). This CDR3 is built from 14 residues. Trimming cost V 3 bases and J 5 bases, with 14 bases left between them. The CDR3 sequence is CASSLLESVHEQYV. The CDR3 coding sequence is TGTGCCAGCAGCTTGCTAGAATCCGTCCACGAGCAGTACGTC.

The V gene is TRBV27, the J gene TRBJ2-1; perhaps TRBD2 as D (6 bases). Germline-derived CDR1 and CDR2 are MNHEY and SMNVEV (reference sequence). The CDR3 is 14 residues long. Trimming removed 6 bases from V and 1 base from J, with 10 bases in between. DNA for the CDR3: TGTGCCAGCAGCCCCGGGACTTCCTACAATGAGCAGTTCTTC. Its protein is CASSPGTSYNEQFF.

This clone was detected only a few times. The rearrangement links TRBV23-1 to TRBJ2-1; TRBD2 matches 7 bases. TRBV23-1 is classed as an ORF, of uncertain function. The CDR3 has 16 residues. Germline trimming cut 7 bases from V and 6 bases from J; bases unmatched to any gene: 15. The CDR3: CASTPLRREYRNEQFF. CDR3 DNA: TGCGCCAGCACCCCTTTGAGGCGGGAGTACCGCAATGAGCAGTTCTTC.

The chain has TRBV28 and TRBJ2-1, with TRBD2 identical over 12 bases. The CDR3 runs 16 residues. Per the germline V gene, CDR1 is MDHEN and CDR2 is SYDVKM. V was pared by 3 bases and J by 8 bases, with 8 bases of the junction left unmatched. The CDR3 DNA is TGTGCCAGCAGTTTTAGTCTAGCGGGGGGGCTTGATGAGCAGTTCTTC. Protein product: CASSFSLAGGLDEQFF.

The chain couples TRBV7-9 to TRBJ1-3; weak D call: TRBD1 (5 bases). The V end was cut by 5 bases, the J end by 0 bases, with 20 bases between. This CDR3 region has 18 residues. The germline V gene has CDR1 SEHNR and CDR2 FQNEAQ (reference sequence). The DNA for the CDR3 is TGTGCCAGCAGCCCTGGGGGGAAGGGGTGGCCCTCTGGAAACACCATATATTTT. It is translated as CASSPGGKGWPSGNTIYF. Full variable domain (missing parts from reference TRBV7-9 and TRBJ1-3): DTGVSQNPRHKITKRGQNVTFRCDPISEHNRLYWYRQTLGQGPEFLTYFQNEAQLEKSRLLSDRFSAERPKGSFSTLEIQRTEQGDSAMYLCASSPGGKGWPSGNTIYFGEGSWLTVV.

The chain joins TRBV5-1 to TRBJ1-1; D is perhaps TRBD1 (5 bases). CDR3 size: 16 residues. Per germline, CDR1 SGHRS and CDR2 YFSETQ. V lost 5 bases, J lost 5 bases, and 22 bases lay in between. The CDR3 here is CASSGPGRPAGTEAFF. In nucleotides, the CDR3 is TGCGCCAGCAGTGGGCCAGGGAGACCCGCGGGAACTGAAGCTTTCTTT.

The chain recombines TRBV19 with TRBJ1-5; D is perhaps TRBD1 (5 bases). CDR1 LNHDA and CDR2 SQIVND come from the germline V gene (reference sequence). This CDR3 comprises 15 residues. The V end lost 0 bases, the J end lost 0 bases, and 6 bases lay between the germline ends. The CDR3 region has the DNA TGTGCCAGTAGTATAGACAGGGATAGCAATCAGCCCCAGCATTTT. It is translated as CASSIDRDSNQPQHF.

CDR3 nucleotide sequence: TGTGCCAGCAGTTTTCGAGGCAGGGGGTTCCATCAGCCCCAGCATTTT. This sequence encodes CASSFRGRGFHQPQHF. The chain joins TRBV28 to TRBJ1-5, with 7 bases aligning to TRBD1. This CDR3 has 16 residues. CDR1 and CDR2 from the germline V gene are MDHEN and SYDVKM. The J segment lost 5 bases and the V segment lost 3 bases, leaving 10 bases of the junction unmatched. The whole variable domain, remainder taken from reference TRBV28 and TRBJ1-5, is DVKVTQSSRYLVKRTGEKVFLECVQDMDHENMFWYRQDPGLGLRLIYFSYDVKMKEKGDIPEGYSVSREKKERFSLILESASTNQTSMYLCASSFRGRGFHQPQHFGDGTRLSIL.

This clone occurred once. The J gene is TRBJ2-1, the V gene TRBV7-2; tentative D call: TRBD2 (5 bases). CDR1 and CDR2 from the germline V gene are SGHTA and FQGNSA. This CDR3 spans 13 amino acids. V shed 7 bases and J shed 5 bases, with 12 bases lying between them. The CDR3 coding sequence is TGTGCCAGCAACCCGGGGTTACACAATGAGCAGTTCTTC. Encoded protein: CASNPGLHNEQFF.

This rearrangement joins TRBV6-1 to TRBJ1-2, with D possibly matching TRBD1 (6 bases). Germline V CDR1 and CDR2: MNHNS, SASEGT. Trimming took off 2 bases at V and 4 bases at J, with 14 bases between the two ends. CDR3 length: 15 amino acids. The CDR3 reads CASSEWGGATYGYTF. In nucleotides, the CDR3 is TGTGCCAGCAGTGAATGGGGGGGGGCGACCTATGGCTACACCTTC.

The rearrangement links TRBV4-3 to TRBJ1-2, with a weak D call TRBD1 (5 bases). The CDR3 contains 16 residues. V lost 4 bases to trimming and J lost 4 bases, with 19 bases between them. Germline V gene sequence: CDR1 LGHNA, CDR2 YSLEER. The CDR3 DNA sequence: TGCGCCAGCAGCCCTATCGCGGGGCGAATTGGCTATGGCTACACCTTC. Residues: CASSPIAGRIGYGYTF.

V usage is TRBV5-4 and J usage is TRBJ2-1; D is ambiguous. V lost 5 bases and J lost 5, with 8 bases in between. The CDR3 is 12 amino acids. The germline V gene encodes CDR1 SGHNT and CDR2 YYREEE (reference sequence). DNA for the CDR3: TGTGCCAGCAGTGGACGGAACAATGAGCAGTTCTTC. Amino acid sequence: CASSGRNNEQFF.

The V call is TRBV30, the J call TRBJ1-5; D unresolved. The CDR3 sequence is 14 residues long. From germline, CDR1 is GTSNPN and CDR2 SVGIG (reference sequence). Trimming left V 0 bases short and J 1 base short, with 7 bases between. The CDR3 nucleotides are TGTGCCTGGAGTGTACTGGCAAGCAATCAGCCCCAGCATTTT. Its protein product is CAWSVLASNQPQHF.

V usage is TRBV28 and J usage is TRBJ1-5; maybe TRBD1 (5 bases). CDR3 length: 15 amino acids. Trimming removed 5 bases at V and 6 bases at J, with 17 bases between. Germline CDR1 MDHEN, CDR2 SYDVKM. CDR3 in amino acids: CASSPSRIGVQPQHF. The CDR3 DNA follows: TGTGCCAGCAGTCCCAGCCGGATAGGGGTTCAGCCCCAGCATTTT.

The table lists this clone with a few counts. CDR3 amino acids: CASRILNTEAFF. The CDR3 DNA reads TGTGCCAGCAGGATCTTGAACACTGAAGCTTTCTTT. J is TRBJ1-1 and V is TRBV28; D unresolved. This CDR3 spans 12 amino acids. The germline V gene encodes CDR1 MDHEN and CDR2 SYDVKM. V lost 6 bases, J lost 0 bases, and 5 bases lay in between.

This chain connects TRBV7-6 to TRBJ2-5; no clear D. From germline, CDR1 is SGHVS and CDR2 FNYEAQ. This CDR3 has 12 residues. The V end was cut by 5 bases, the J end by 4 bases, with 8 bases between. CDR3 coding DNA: TGTGCCAGCAGCGTAGGCCTAGAGACCCAGTACTTC. Encoded protein: CASSVGLETQYF.

The gene calls are TRBV2 and TRBJ1-5; possible D gene TRBD1, 6 bases. The germline CDR1 and CDR2 sequences are SNHLY and FYNNEI. The CDR3 contains 14 residues. The ends were cut back, 5 bases at V and 3 bases at J, with 11 bases in the middle. In DNA, the CDR3 is TGTGCCAGCAGTAATCAGGGGTTCAATCAGCCCCAGCATTTT. As protein: CASSNQGFNQPQHF.

The chain uses TRBV9 and TRBJ2-3; 13 nucleotides agree with TRBD2. V was clipped by 4 bases and J by 5 bases; unmatched bases: 4. The CDR3 is 15 amino acids. The germline CDR1 and CDR2 sequences are SGDLS and YYNGEE. The DNA of the CDR3 is TGTGCCAGCAGCTTACTAGCGGGAGGGGGAGATACGCAGTATTTT. Translating gives CASSLLAGGGDTQYF. The whole variable domain, remainder taken from reference TRBV9 and TRBJ2-3, is DSGVTQTPKHLITATGQRVTLRCSPRSGDLSVYWYQQSLDQGLQFLIQYYNGEERAKGNILERFSAQQFPDLHSELNLSSLELGDSALYFCASSLLAGGGDTQYFGPGTRLTVL.